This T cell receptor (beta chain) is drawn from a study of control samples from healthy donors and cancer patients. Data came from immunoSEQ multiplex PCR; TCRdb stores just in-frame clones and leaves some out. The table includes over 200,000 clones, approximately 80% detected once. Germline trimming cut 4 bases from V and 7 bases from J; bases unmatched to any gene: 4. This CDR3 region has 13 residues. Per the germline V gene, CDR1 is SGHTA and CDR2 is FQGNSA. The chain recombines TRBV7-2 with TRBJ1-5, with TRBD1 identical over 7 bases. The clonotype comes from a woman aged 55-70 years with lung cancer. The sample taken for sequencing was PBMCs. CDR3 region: CASSSQTGQPQHF. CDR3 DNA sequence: TGTGCCAGCAGCTCCCAGACAGGGCAGCCCCAGCATTTT.